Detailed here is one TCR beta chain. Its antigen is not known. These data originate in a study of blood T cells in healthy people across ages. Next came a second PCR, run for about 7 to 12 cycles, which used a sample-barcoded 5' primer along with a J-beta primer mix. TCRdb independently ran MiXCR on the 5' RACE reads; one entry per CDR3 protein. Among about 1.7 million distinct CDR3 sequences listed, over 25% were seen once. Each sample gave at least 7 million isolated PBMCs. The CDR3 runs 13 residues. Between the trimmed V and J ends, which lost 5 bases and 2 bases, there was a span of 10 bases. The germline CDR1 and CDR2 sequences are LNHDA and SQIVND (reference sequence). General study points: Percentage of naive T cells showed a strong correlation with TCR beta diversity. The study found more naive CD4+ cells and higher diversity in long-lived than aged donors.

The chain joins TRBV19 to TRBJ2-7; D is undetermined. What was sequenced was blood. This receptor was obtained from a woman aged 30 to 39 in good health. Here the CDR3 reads CASSEASAYEQYF. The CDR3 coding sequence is TGTGCCAGTAGTGAAGCTTCGGCCTACGAGCAGTACTTC.